These 30 T cell receptor beta chains were sequenced from one sample in a study of T-cell reconstitution after alpha-beta-depleted transplantation in children. Unique molecular identifiers were incorporated when the TCRbeta library was constructed. TCRdb processed the PCR reads anew with MiXCR; each CDR3 protein has one entry. The sample includes approximately 240,000 distinct CDR3 sequences, 9.7% of them seen just once. The source was PBMCs from the stem cell graft donor, collected from the stem cell graft. Every receptor here comes from a human donor who donated a stem cell graft to a child with SCID.

This clonotype was counted at least ten times. This chain links TRBV11-2 with TRBJ2-5, with 10 bases that match TRBD2. Losses at the gene ends were 4 bases for V and 3 bases for J; bases not matched to a gene: 8. CDR3 size: 16 residues. Germline CDR1 is SGHAT and CDR2 is FQNNGV. The CDR3 region has the DNA TGTGCCAGCAGCTCAGGGCTAGCGGGGGCAAAAGAGACCCAGTACTTC. Amino acids: CASSSGLAGAKETQYF.

In its sample, this clonotype was seen once. The chain combines TRBV28 with TRBJ2-1; 12 positions agree with TRBD1. The V gene's germline CDR1 is MDHEN and CDR2 SYDVKM. V gave up 9 bases and J gave up 7 bases; unmatched junction bases: 19. The CDR3 runs to 18 residues. The CDR3 sequence: CARGPGRGTGGAWNEQFF. In DNA form, the CDR3 reads TGTGCCAGGGGCCCGGGGCGGGGGACAGGGGGCGCGTGGAATGAGCAGTTCTTC.

This clonotype has ten or more counts. V and J are TRBV5-1 and TRBJ1-2; 7 bases line up with TRBD1. Germline V gene sequence: CDR1 SGHRS, CDR2 YFSETQ. This CDR3 is built from 14 residues. V lost 0 bases and J lost 3; bases outside the gene matches: 2. The CDR3 nucleotides are TGCGCCAGCAGCTTGGTGCAGGGGGACTATGGCTACACCTTC. Its translation is CASSLVQGDYGYTF.

This clonotype was seen ten or more times. V and J are TRBV6-5 and TRBJ2-2; D unresolved. This CDR3 comprises 17 residues. Trimming removed 2 bases at V and 0 bases at J, with 13 bases between. Germline-derived CDR1 and CDR2 are MNHEY and SVGAGI. For the CDR3, the DNA is TGTGCCAGCAGTTACACTTTTACAGCTTCGAACACCGGGGAGCTGTTTTTT. Its translation is CASSYTFTASNTGELFF.

The J gene is TRBJ2-2, the V gene TRBV4-2; D tentatively reads TRBD1 or TRBD2 (5 bases each). Germline CDR1 reads LGHNA; CDR2 reads YNFKEQ. This CDR3 comprises 15 residues. V lost 4 bases to trimming and J lost 2 bases, with 11 bases between them. The CDR3 protein is CASSPSGTNTGELFF. As DNA, the CDR3 is TGTGCCAGCAGCCCCTCCGGGACCAACACCGGGGAGCTGTTTTTT.

This clonotype was recorded at least ten times. The gene calls are TRBV5-1 and TRBJ1-4; D uncertain. The V and J ends lost 0 bases and 0 bases respectively, with 3 bases between them. The CDR3 runs 14 residues. Germline-derived CDR1 and CDR2 are SGHRS and YFSETQ. CDR3 coding DNA: TGCGCCAGCAGCTTGGGAGCAACTAATGAAAAACTGTTTTTT. It yields the protein CASSLGATNEKLFF.

This clonotype was seen ten or more times. The chain has TRBV6-2 or TRBV6-3 and TRBJ1-1; perhaps TRBD1 as D (5 bases). The V gene's germline CDR1 is MNHEY and CDR2 SVGEGT. The CDR3 has 17 residues. Trimming took 6 bases from V and 0 from J, leaving 20 bases between them. The CDR3 DNA follows: TGTGCCAGCAGCCCCCGGGACGTATATATCATGAACACTGAAGCTTTCTTT. Its protein is CASSPRDVYIMNTEAFF.

This clonotype was picked up many times. J is TRBJ1-1 and V is TRBV11-3; D unresolved. Germline-derived CDR1 and CDR2 are SGHNT and YENEEA. This CDR3 spans 18 amino acids. V was clipped by 1 base and J by 2 bases, with 20 bases between them. In DNA, the CDR3 is TGTGCCAGCAGCTTAGGGTACCATAAGTGGCTAACCAACACTGAAGCTTTCTTT. Translation: CASSLGYHKWLTNTEAFF.

The table lists this clonotype with many counts. The CDR3 nucleotides read TGCAGTGCTGGCAGGACCGGCGAGCAGTACTTC. This gives the protein CSAGRTGEQYF. J is TRBJ2-7 and V is TRBV20-1; D is unresolved. This CDR3 has 11 residues. V lost 5 bases and J 6 bases, leaving 11 bases between the germline ends. CDR1 and CDR2 (germline): DFQATT, SNEGSKA (reference sequence).

This clonotype has at least ten counts. V is TRBV24-1 and J is TRBJ2-1; 8 nucleotides match TRBD1. CDR3 length equals 15 residues. Germline values: CDR1 KGHDR, CDR2 SFDVKD. With V trimmed by 5 bases and J by 3 bases, 5 bases remained unmatched. CDR3 nucleotide sequence: TGTGCCACCAGTGGACAGGGGATTAGCTACAATGAGCAGTTCTTC. Its translation: CATSGQGISYNEQFF.

This clonotype appeared many times. The chain has TRBV20-1 and TRBJ2-5; D ambiguous. Trimming cost V 2 bases and J 3 bases, with 10 bases left between them. Germline V lookup: CDR1 DFQATT, CDR2 SNEGSKA (reference sequence). This CDR3 spans 13 amino acids. The CDR3 region has the DNA TGCAGTGCTAGATCTGGGGATAAAGAGACCCAGTACTTC. This codes for CSARSGDKETQYF.

This chain links TRBV12-3 or TRBV12-4 with TRBJ2-3; 12 nucleotides agree with TRBD2. The CDR3 is 18 amino acids. The CDR3 sequence: CTICPIVRPSGGANTQYF. The CDR3 DNA reads as TGTACCATCTGCCCAATTGTCCGGCCTAGCGGGGGGGCGAATACGCAGTATTTT.

The chain uses TRBV5-1 and TRBJ2-7, with a possible D match to TRBD2 (6 bases). The CDR3 runs to 16 residues. CDR1 and CDR2 (germline): SGHRS, YFSETQ. V lost 0 bases to trimming and J lost 7 bases, with 20 bases between them. The CDR3 DNA is TGCGCCAGCAGCTTGGCCGGAGGGACCCTTATGGGGGAGCAGTACTTC. Translation: CASSLAGGTLMGEQYF.

This clonotype has at least ten counts. The chain is built from TRBV6-1 and TRBJ1-1; D not certain. The CDR3 loop spans 13 amino acids. With 7 bases removed from V and 1 base from J, the gap between germline ends came to 10 bases. From germline, CDR1 is MNHNS and CDR2 SASEGT. The CDR3 is CASIPSGNTEAFF. DNA for the CDR3: TGTGCCAGCATCCCCAGCGGGAACACTGAAGCTTTCTTT.

There are many counts of this clonotype. The chain recombines TRBV12-3 or TRBV12-4 with TRBJ2-1; the D is unclear. The CDR3 runs to 14 residues. Trimming pared 1 base from V and 6 bases from J, leaving 10 bases between. The CDR3 here is CASSLGAPSNEQFF. The CDR3 DNA sequence: TGTGCCAGCAGTTTAGGGGCTCCTTCCAATGAGCAGTTCTTC.

This clonotype was observed many times. The V call is TRBV29-1, the J call TRBJ1-1, with 10 nucleotides matching TRBD1. The V and J ends lost 4 bases and 4 bases, in that order; junction bases with no gene match: 3. In germline, CDR1 is SQVTM, CDR2 ANQGSEA. The CDR3 loop spans 13 amino acids. The CDR3 DNA is TGCAGCGTTGCGGGACAGGGGATCACTGAAGCTTTCTTT. Encoded protein: CSVAGQGITEAFF.

This clonotype has a count of ten or more. V usage is TRBV7-2 and J usage is TRBJ1-5, with TRBD1 as a possible D gene (5 bases). CDR1 SGHTA and CDR2 FQGNSA come from the germline V gene. The germline V and J ends were trimmed by 2 bases and 9 bases, with 11 bases remaining between them. This CDR3 is 13 amino acids long. CDR3 loop: CASSLKAGTPQHF. The CDR3 coding sequence is TGTGCCAGCAGCTTAAAAGCGGGGACGCCCCAGCATTTT.

There are many counts of this clonotype. The gene calls are TRBV4-3 and TRBJ1-1; D is possibly TRBD1 (6 bases). CDR3 length: 14 amino acids. The germline CDR1 and CDR2 sequences are LGHNA and YSLEER. With 1 base removed from V and 3 bases from J, the gap between germline ends came to 9 bases. The CDR3 bases are TGCGCCAGCAGCCAAGCTACAGGGTACACTGAAGCTTTCTTT. It is translated as CASSQATGYTEAFF.

This clonotype has just a few counts. The chain links TRBV13 to TRBJ2-7, with 8 bases matching TRBD2. The CDR3 totals 18 residues. V lost 3 bases, J lost 2 bases, and 15 bases stayed unmatched. The V gene's germline CDR1 is PRHDT and CDR2 FYEKMQ (reference sequence). CDR3 nucleotides: TGTGCCAGCAGCTTCGGACATGCGCGGGGGGCCTATCCCTACGAGCAGTACTTC. Its translation: CASSFGHARGAYPYEQYF. Using reference TRBV13 and TRBJ2-7 for the parts outside the CDR3, the full variable domain is AAGVIQSPRHLIKEKRETATLKCYPIPRHDTVYWYQQGPGQDPQFLISFYEKMQSDKGSIPDRFSAQQFSDYHSELNMSSLELGDSALYFCASSFGHARGAYPYEQYFGPGTRLTVT.

This clonotype was seen at least ten times. The J gene is TRBJ2-5, the V gene TRBV15; D possibly corresponds to TRBD1 (5 bases). The CDR3 has 15 amino acids. CDR1 is LNHNV, CDR2 YYDKDF, per germline (reference sequence). Trimming pared 1 base from V and 1 base from J, leaving 10 bases between. The CDR3 sequence is CATSRAPDSQETQYF. CDR3 in DNA: TGTGCCACCAGCAGAGCCCCCGACAGCCAAGAGACCCAGTACTTC.

About this clonotype: This sequence may be a read error, since a much larger clone differs from it by one base. The chain recombines TRBV29-1 with TRBJ2-5, with D perhaps TRBD1 (6 bases). The V gene's germline CDR1 is SQVTM and CDR2 ANQGSEA. The CDR3 has 12 amino acids. CDR3 sequence: CSARSGGETQSF. CDR3 bases: TGCAGCGCCCGAAGTGGGGGCGAGACCCAGTCCTTC.

This clonotype turned up a few times. The J gene is TRBJ2-1, the V gene TRBV3-1; 7 positions match TRBD1. The ends lost 0 bases at V and 8 bases at J; junction bases unmatched: 13. The germline CDR1 and CDR2 sequences are LGHDT and YNNKEL (reference sequence). The CDR3 length is 17 residues. The CDR3 nucleotides read TGTGCCAGCAGCCAAGATACGGGCAGGGGGAACTCAGATGAGCAGTTCTTC. Its translation is CASSQDTGRGNSDEQFF.

This chain connects TRBV3-1 to TRBJ1-4; TRBD1 matches 8 bases. This CDR3 has 19 residues. The ends lost 11 bases at V and 8 bases at J; junction bases unmatched: 28. Germline V gives CDR1 LGHDT, CDR2 YNNKEL (reference sequence). CDR3 region: CACCFVLSLQGARGEKLFF. The CDR3 nucleotides are TGTGCCTGCTGTTTTGTCCTCTCTCTGCAGGGGGCGCGGGGAGAAAAACTGTTTTTT.

The V and J genes are TRBV5-1 and TRBJ2-5; D is perhaps TRBD1 (5 bases). V lost 3 bases to trimming and J lost 4 bases, with 16 bases between them. This CDR3 contains 15 residues. Germline V gene lookup returns CDR1 SGHRS and CDR2 YFSETQ. The CDR3 DNA sequence: TGCGCCAGCAGCTACCACCAGGGCACGGGAGAGACCCAGTACTTC. This sequence encodes CASSYHQGTGETQYF.

This clonotype was seen repeatedly, ten times or more. The V and J genes are TRBV6-2 or TRBV6-3 and TRBJ1-1; TRBD1 might be the D (5 bases). Trimming removed 2 bases from V and 7 bases from J, with 14 bases in between. The CDR3 sequence is 14 residues long. CDR1 and CDR2 (germline): MNHEY, SVGEGT. CDR3 residues: CASSYGRGLLEAFF. CDR3 nucleotide sequence: TGTGCCAGCAGTTACGGTCGGGGCCTCCTTGAAGCTTTCTTT.

In its sample, this clonotype was seen many times. The V call is TRBV2, the J call TRBJ2-1; D possibly corresponds to TRBD2 (6 bases). The CDR3 runs to 14 residues. CDR1 is SNHLY and CDR2 is FYNNEI in the germline V gene. The ends were cut back, 8 bases at V and 8 bases at J, with 19 bases in the middle. This CDR3 reads CASALLGWGDEQFF. As DNA, the CDR3 is TGTGCCAGCGCCCTTCTCGGGTGGGGGGATGAGCAGTTCTTC.

This clonotype was seen repeatedly, ten times or more. This chain uses TRBV5-1 with TRBJ1-1; perhaps TRBD1 as D (5 bases). CDR1 and CDR2 from the germline V gene are SGHRS and YFSETQ. Trimming removed 4 bases from V and 0 bases from J, with 13 bases in between. The CDR3 is made up of 15 amino acids. The CDR3 protein is CASSAEGSMNTEAFF. Written as DNA, the CDR3 is TGCGCCAGCAGCGCGGAGGGGAGCATGAACACTGAAGCTTTCTTT.

This clonotype was detected many times. This chain uses TRBV12-3 or TRBV12-4 with TRBJ1-2, with 7 bases aligning to TRBD1. The CDR3 is made up of 16 amino acids. Losses at the gene ends were 3 bases for V and 0 bases for J; bases not matched to a gene: 7. DNA for the CDR3: TGTGCCAGCAGTTTCGCCCATGGGACAGCTAACTATGGCTACACCTTC. It translates to CASSFAHGTANYGYTF.

The table lists this clonotype with many counts. V usage is TRBV24-1 and J usage is TRBJ2-3, with D hard to call. The germline gives CDR1 KGHDR, CDR2 SFDVKD. This CDR3 is built from 12 residues. V lost 4 bases and J lost 8, with 9 bases in between. The CDR3 sequence: CATSDGGPTQYF. CDR3 sequence (DNA): TGTGCCACCAGTGACGGCGGTCCTACGCAGTATTTT.

This clonotype appeared many times. The J gene is TRBJ1-1, the V gene TRBV20-1; D might be TRBD1 (6 bases). This CDR3 comprises 12 residues. CDR1 and CDR2 (germline): DFQATT, SNEGSKA (reference sequence). CDR3 loop: CSSTGGDTEAFF. For the CDR3, the DNA is TGCAGCTCGACAGGAGGTGATACTGAAGCTTTCTTT.